This entry features one TCR beta chain sequence. Its target is not known. The junction departs from the called germline gene at one end, perhaps through a read error. The data originate from a study of cytomegalovirus exposure and HLA in healthy donors. For the study at large: Most donors, around 81% of around 400 genotyped, fell in the Caucasian-associated ancestry cluster.

Primers for the PCR totalled 60 Vbeta and 13 Jbeta. Sequencing used immunoSEQ multiplex PCR; TCRdb keeps in-frame clones, though not all of them. The sample yields approximately 130,000 clones, around three quarters seen once. Findings and limits, study-wide: There were reportedly fewer N-insertions in an Asian-associated ancestry cluster than the roughly 670-donor mean, in a later analysis.

Input material: PBMCs. This receptor was taken from a woman aged 40 to 50 in good health and CMV-seronegative.

CDR3 DNA: TGTTCCAGCAGCTTAACCTCCGGCGAGCAGTACTTC. Its protein product is CSSSLTSGEQYF. V usage is TRBV7-9 and J usage is TRBJ2-7, with no clear D. Germline V gene sequence: CDR1 SEHNR, CDR2 FQNEAQ (reference sequence). The CDR3 totals 12 residues.